This record covers a single T cell receptor (beta chain). This CDR3 region has 15 residues. V was trimmed by 2 bases and J by 4 bases, leaving 14 bases between them. The data derive from a study of blood T cell repertoires in COVID-19. Source study methods: Nucleated cell counts were estimated from reference gene primer amplification. Libraries were prepared by immunoSEQ multiplex PCR; TCRdb keeps only in-frame clonotypes and omits some of them. For V, J and clone size, that table is used; D and trimming come from the DNA. Of roughly 76,000 clones listed, roughly 80% are singletons. The clonotype comes from a woman aged 70-85 years with acute or convalescent COVID-19. The sample was peripheral blood. The chain joins TRBV23-1 to TRBJ1-1, with a possible D match to TRBD1 (6 bases). TRBV23-1 is an ORF, and what it does is uncertain. The CDR3 loop reads CASSQPAGQTTEAFF. The CDR3 bases are TGCGCCAGCAGTCAACCCGCAGGACAGACCACTGAAGCTTTCTTT.